This passage covers 27 T cell receptor beta chains from one sample sequenced in a study of blood T cell repertoires in COVID-19. TCRdb's copy holds only in-frame clones and misses some; the assay was immunoSEQ multiplex PCR. The table lists 83,000 or so clones, around 80% of them singletons, with 21% in the top ten. Specimen: peripheral blood. The receptor set was obtained from a human donor in a cohort sampled during active COVID-19.

In DNA, the CDR3 is TGTGCCAGCTCATCACGGACAGGGACGACAGATACGCAGTATTTT. It specifies CASSSRTGTTDTQYF. This chain joins TRBV18 and TRBJ2-3; 8 nucleotides line up with TRBD1. J was trimmed by 3 bases and V by 5 bases; bases with no gene match: 7. This CDR3 comprises 15 residues. Germline values: CDR1 KGHSH, CDR2 LQKENI.

J is TRBJ1-6 and V is TRBV28, with D possibly TRBD1 on 6 matching bases. The CDR3 has 12 residues. CDR1 is MDHEN, CDR2 SYDVKM, per germline. In DNA form, the CDR3 reads TGTGCGTCTACAGGGACGGAATCACCCCTCCACTTT. Its translation: CASTGTESPLHF.

The V gene is TRBV7-9, the J gene TRBJ2-5, with 11 nucleotides matching TRBD2. Germline V gives CDR1 SEHNR, CDR2 FQNEAQ (reference sequence). CDR3 length: 14 amino acids. V dropped 8 bases and J dropped 5; count of bases not matched to a gene: 7. This CDR3 reads CASRPSGGMETQYF. Written as DNA, the CDR3 is TGTGCCAGCCGGCCTAGCGGGGGGATGGAGACCCAGTACTTC. Combining the CDR3 with reference TRBV7-9 and TRBJ2-5 gives the whole variable domain DTGVSQNPRHKITKRGQNVTFRCDPISEHNRLYWYRQTLGQGPEFLTYFQNEAQLEKSRLLSDRFSAERPKGSFSTLEIQRTEQGDSAMYLCASRPSGGMETQYFGPGTRLLVL.

The rearrangement uses TRBV7-2 and TRBJ2-2; D unresolved. This CDR3 region has 13 residues. The V end was cut by 3 bases, the J end by 0 bases, with 2 bases between. From germline, CDR1 is SGHTA and CDR2 FQGNSA. CDR3 nucleotide sequence: TGTGCCAGCAGCTTTACGAACACCGGGGAGCTGTTTTTT. Translated, it gives CASSFTNTGELFF.

This chain connects TRBV6-5 to TRBJ2-1, with D maybe TRBD2 (6 bases). Between the trimmed V and J ends, which lost 2 bases and 7 bases, there was a span of 18 bases. This CDR3 region has 16 residues. Germline V gene sequence: CDR1 MNHEY, CDR2 SVGAGI. The CDR3 bases are TGTGCCAGCAGTTACGCGGGCTTAGCTCGGGGGAATGAGCAGTTCTTC. It translates to CASSYAGLARGNEQFF.

This chain uses TRBV19 with TRBJ2-2; 14 positions match TRBD2. With 1 base clipped from V and 6 bases from J, the junction kept 7 bases outside the gene matches. Germline V gene sequence: CDR1 LNHDA, CDR2 SQIVND (reference sequence). This CDR3 comprises 18 residues. The CDR3 sequence is CASSIGRGLAGAAGELFF. Written as DNA, the CDR3 is TGTGCCAGTAGTATAGGACGGGGACTAGCGGGGGCCGCCGGGGAGCTGTTTTTT.

V and J are TRBV5-1 and TRBJ1-2, with 9 nucleotides matching TRBD1. The germline V gene encodes CDR1 SGHRS and CDR2 YFSETQ. J was trimmed by 6 bases and V by 4 bases; bases with no gene match: 10. CDR3 size: 15 residues. The CDR3 DNA follows: TGCGCCAGCAGCACCCGGGACAGGGACTTAGATGGCTACACCTTC. Protein product: CASSTRDRDLDGYTF. The whole variable domain, filled in from reference TRBV5-1 and TRBJ1-2, reads KAGVTQTPRYLIKTRGQQVTLSCSPISGHRSVSWYQQTPGQGLQFLFEYFSETQRNKGNFPGRFSGRQFSNSRSEMNVSTLELGDSALYLCASSTRDRDLDGYTFGSGTRLTVV.

This sequence joins TRBV12-5 and TRBJ1-6, with D perhaps TRBD1 (5 bases). Germline loops: CDR1 LGHNT, CDR2 FRNRAP. The CDR3 runs 13 residues. V lost 6 bases, J lost 5 bases, and 8 bases lay in between. CDR3 coding DNA: TGTGCTAGTGGGGGGCAGAATAATTCACCCCTCCACTTT. Residues: CASGGQNNSPLHF.

The chain combines TRBV15 with TRBJ1-1, with D unclear. V was trimmed by 1 base and J by 7 bases, leaving 13 bases between them. The CDR3 covers 14 residues. CDR1 and CDR2 from the germline V gene are LNHNV and YYDKDF (reference sequence). For the CDR3, the DNA is TGTGCCACCAGCAGAGGAGGGCAGGTGGTTGAAGCTTTCTTT. The encoded protein is CATSRGGQVVEAFF.

Concerning this clone itself: The junction does not match germline at one end; this may be a read error. The chain is built from TRBV2 and TRBJ2-2; maybe TRBD2 (6 bases). The V gene's germline CDR1 is SNHLY and CDR2 FYNNEI. This CDR3 contains 15 residues. The CDR3 reads CALSSGGANTGELFF. DNA of the CDR3: TGCGCCCTTTCGTCCGGGGGAGCGAACACCGGGGAGCTGTTTTTT.

V is TRBV28 and J is TRBJ1-1, with D possibly matching TRBD1 (6 bases). Trimming stripped 6 bases from V and 0 bases from J, with 20 bases between. Germline loops: CDR1 MDHEN, CDR2 SYDVKM. This CDR3 contains 17 residues. The CDR3 DNA reads TGTGCCAGCAGCTTCGCGGGGGGAAGGGGGGTGAACACTGAAGCTTTCTTT. Protein: CASSFAGGRGVNTEAFF.

This chain links TRBV28 with TRBJ1-4; D unclear. Trimming took off 7 bases at V and 10 bases at J, with 13 bases between the two ends. Germline V gene lookup returns CDR1 MDHEN and CDR2 SYDVKM. The CDR3 has 12 amino acids. The CDR3: CASTGSLGKLFF. The CDR3 nucleotides are TGTGCCAGCACAGGCAGTTTGGGAAAACTGTTTTTT.

This rearrangement joins TRBV5-1 to TRBJ2-2, with 11 bases lining up with TRBD2. Germline V gene sequence: CDR1 SGHRS, CDR2 YFSETQ. V dropped 6 bases and J dropped 6; count of bases not matched to a gene: 16. The CDR3 has 18 residues. This CDR3 is CASTTTSSGGSHSGELFF. CDR3 sequence (DNA): TGCGCCAGCACCACCACTTCTAGCGGGGGGTCCCATTCCGGGGAGCTGTTTTTT. Full variable domain (missing parts from reference TRBV5-1 and TRBJ2-2): KAGVTQTPRYLIKTRGQQVTLSCSPISGHRSVSWYQQTPGQGLQFLFEYFSETQRNKGNFPGRFSGRQFSNSRSEMNVSTLELGDSALYLCASTTTSSGGSHSGELFFGEGSRLTVL.

The chain couples TRBV6-5 to TRBJ2-7, with D possibly being TRBD2 (5 bases). Trimming pared 6 bases from V and 0 bases from J, leaving 15 bases between. Per the germline V gene, CDR1 is MNHEY and CDR2 is SVGAGI. The length of the CDR3 is 15 residues. The CDR3 DNA sequence: TGTGCCAGCAGCCGACTACCAATAACCTCCTACGAGCAGTACTTC. This codes for CASSRLPITSYEQYF.

This chain joins TRBV7-2 and TRBJ1-2; D not resolved. Germline loops: CDR1 SGHTA, CDR2 FQGNSA. The CDR3 has 11 amino acids. With 5 bases removed from V and 7 bases from J, the gap between germline ends came to 8 bases. This chain's CDR3 is CASSLLSGYTF. In nucleotides, the CDR3 is TGTGCCAGCAGCCTCCTTAGTGGCTACACCTTC.

The genes are TRBV28 and TRBJ2-1, with TRBD2 identical over 7 bases. Losses at the gene ends were 5 bases for V and 1 base for J; bases not matched to a gene: 8. Germline V CDR1 and CDR2: MDHEN, SYDVKM. The CDR3 length is 16 residues. CDR3 in DNA: TGTGCCAGCAGTCGACCGCTAGCGGTGTCCTACAATGAGCAGTTCTTC. It specifies CASSRPLAVSYNEQFF.

The chain is built from TRBV11-2 and TRBJ1-1, with a possible D match to TRBD1 (5 bases). Trimming cost V 1 base and J 0 bases, with 9 bases left between them. CDR1 SGHAT and CDR2 FQNNGV come from the germline V gene. The CDR3 is made up of 15 amino acids. The CDR3 DNA sequence: TGTGCCAGCAGCTTAGTAGGAGGGGTGAACACTGAAGCTTTCTTT. Its translation is CASSLVGGVNTEAFF. Based on the CDR3 plus reference TRBV11-2 and TRBJ1-1, the full variable domain is EAGVAQSPRYKIIEKRQSVAFWCNPISGHATLYWYQQILGQGPKLLIQFQNNGVVDDSQLPKDRFSAERLKGVDSTLKIQPAKLEDSAVYLCASSLVGGVNTEAFFGQGTRLTVV.

The gene calls are TRBV6-5 and TRBJ1-2; TRBD1 matches at 9 bases. The junction had 9 bases not matched to a gene; V was cut back by 3 bases and J by 4 bases. CDR3 length: 16 amino acids. Germline V CDR1 and CDR2: MNHEY, SVGAGI. In nucleotides, the CDR3 is TGTGCCAGCAGTTATACGGACAGGGGACGTGGCTATGGCTACACCTTC. Translation: CASSYTDRGRGYGYTF.

The rearrangement uses TRBV27 and TRBJ1-2; possible D gene TRBD1, 6 bases. This CDR3 region has 13 residues. Germline values: CDR1 MNHEY, CDR2 SMNVEV (reference sequence). V lost 2 bases and J 3 bases, leaving 7 bases between the germline ends. The CDR3 sequence is CASSLRTDYGYTF. The CDR3 region has the DNA TGTGCCAGCAGTTTAAGGACAGACTATGGCTACACCTTC.

The gene calls are TRBV4-1 and TRBJ2-6, with D uncertain. The CDR3 sequence is 17 residues long. Trimming took 4 bases from V and 4 from J, leaving 17 bases between them. Germline V gene sequence: CDR1 MGHRA, CDR2 YSYEKL. The DNA of the CDR3 is TGCGCCAGCAGCCCCGCCACCCGGGTGTCCGGGGCCAACGTCCTGACTTTC. It codes for CASSPATRVSGANVLTF.

Written as DNA, the CDR3 is TGTGCCAGCAGCTTATCCGGGACTAGCGGCTCCTACGAGCAGTACTTC. Amino acids: CASSLSGTSGSYEQYF. The V call is TRBV7-8, the J call TRBJ2-7; 11 nucleotides agree with TRBD2. The germline gives CDR1 SGHVS, CDR2 FQNEAQ. The V gene end was trimmed by 2 bases and the J gene end by 0 bases; junction bases not matched to a gene: 3. The CDR3 runs to 16 residues.

The chain couples TRBV4-1 to TRBJ1-2; no clear D gene. The CDR3 runs 14 residues. V was cut by 1 base and J by 5 bases, with 11 bases left in between. Germline V gene sequence: CDR1 MGHRA, CDR2 YSYEKL. CDR3 residues: CASSQGGGRYGYTF. Written as DNA, the CDR3 is TGCGCCAGCAGCCAAGGAGGTGGAAGGTATGGCTACACCTTC.

This chain joins TRBV5-1 and TRBJ2-4, with TRBD1 matching 9 bases. The V segment lost 0 bases and the J segment 0 bases; nucleotides outside the gene matches: 7. CDR1 is SGHRS, CDR2 YFSETQ, per germline. The CDR3 runs to 18 residues. The DNA of the CDR3 is TGCGCCAGCAGCTTGGGGACAGGGGCTTTTGAAGCCAAAAACATTCAGTACTTC. This sequence encodes CASSLGTGAFEAKNIQYF.

A few counts support this clone. The V gene is TRBV12-3 or TRBV12-4, the J gene TRBJ1-5; tentatively, D is TRBD1 (5 bases). V was pared by 5 bases and J by 8 bases, with 13 bases between. This CDR3 comprises 13 residues. The CDR3 DNA reads TGTGCCAGCAGTCTCTCCCGGGGGGAGCCCCAGCATTTT. It codes for CASSLSRGEPQHF.

The rearrangement links TRBV7-9 to TRBJ2-1; 10 positions agree with TRBD2. The CDR3 is made up of 15 amino acids. V dropped 3 bases and J dropped 4; count of bases not matched to a gene: 3. Germline assignment: CDR1 SEHNR and CDR2 FQNEAQ (reference sequence). The CDR3 bases are TGTGCCAGCAGCTTGGAGCGGGGGGGGTACAATGAGCAGTTCTTC. This translates into CASSLERGGYNEQFF.

This clone was observed a handful of times. The V gene is TRBV2, the J gene TRBJ2-7; 8 bases are a match to TRBD1. V lost 8 bases and J lost 4; bases outside the gene matches: 7. CDR3 size: 13 residues. Germline-derived CDR1 and CDR2 are SNHLY and FYNNEI. CDR3 sequence reads: CASLPGQGYEQYF. The CDR3 coding sequence is TGTGCCAGCTTGCCTGGACAGGGTTACGAGCAGTACTTC.

In DNA form, the CDR3 reads TGTGCCAAAGAGCGAGTTGGCGGGGAGCTGTTTTTT. Its translation: CAKERVGGELFF. The rearrangement links TRBV28 to TRBJ2-2; D is unclear. The CDR3 spans 12 residues. V lost 10 bases and J lost 7, with 13 bases in between. The germline CDR1 and CDR2 sequences are MDHEN and SYDVKM.